The present entry profiles one T cell receptor (beta chain) with its context. The sample belongs to a study of OX40 agonist ivuxolimab in advanced cancers. Assay used: immunoSEQ multiplex PCR; TCRdb lists only in-frame clones, some missing. The table includes 60,000 to 70,000 clones, around 86% detected once. The CDR3 is 16 residues long. The ends were cut back, 3 bases at V and 5 bases at J, with 19 bases in the middle. The germline V gene encodes CDR1 MNHEY and CDR2 SMNVEV (reference sequence). The sample in question was CD4+ or CD8+ T cells sorted from blood, obtained in a trial of the OX40 agonist ivuxolimab. The V and J genes are TRBV27 and TRBJ2-5; weak D call: TRBD1 (6 bases). The sequence came from an adult with an advanced solid tumor such as melanoma, head and neck, liver or kidney cancer. The CDR3 is CASSFYKAGALETQYF. The DNA of the CDR3 is TGTGCCAGCAGTTTTTATAAGGCAGGGGCCCTGGAGACCCAGTACTTC.